A selection of T cell receptor beta chains follows, all from one sample in a study of early T cells in non-severe SARS-CoV-2 infection. TCRdb reprocessed the 5' RACE reads via MiXCR and lists one record per CDR3 protein. The profile covers more than 55,000 distinct CDR3 sequences, with about 12% appearing a single time and about 10% taken by the ten largest. The sample in question was whole blood, obtained at baseline. The receptor set was obtained from an adult who was a healthcare worker with PCR-confirmed SARS-CoV-2 infection or an uninfected control (not recorded which). CDR3s include the opening cysteine and the closing phenylalanine or tryptophan. D genes are given only for firm matches. Size is omitted from some rows. Given values are once, few, many or a class for expanded clones.

j_call	v_call	clone_size	d_call	cdr3_aa	cdr3_nt
TRBJ2-7	TRBV5-5	.	TRBD1	CASSLARTGVGEQYF	TGTGCCAGCAGCTTGGCCCGGACAGGGGTCGGGGAGCAGTACTTC
TRBJ1-1	TRBV7-2	few	.	CASTGGGPSTEAFF	TGTGCCAGCACCGGAGGAGGGCCTTCGACTGAAGCTTTCTTT
TRBJ2-2	TRBV28	few	.	CASSEGRARVGELFF	TGTGCCAGCAGCGAGGGCAGGGCGAGGGTCGGGGAGCTGTTTTTT
TRBJ2-7	TRBV7-8	.	.	CASGRGEEQYF	TGTGCCAGCGGCCGTGGGGAAGAGCAGTACTTC
TRBJ2-7	TRBV9	.	.	CASSVEPGPHEQYF	TGTGCCAGCAGCGTAGAACCAGGCCCCCACGAGCAGTACTTC
TRBJ1-1	TRBV4-1	few	TRBD1	CASSDTGAGGTEAFF	TGCGCCAGCAGCGACACAGGGGCGGGTGGAACTGAAGCTTTCTTT
TRBJ2-7	TRBV2	.	TRBD1	CASTSGQGAYEQYF	TGTGCCAGTACCTCGGGACAGGGAGCCTACGAGCAGTACTTC
TRBJ2-7	TRBV20-1	.	.	CSANPLRTDSYEQYF	TGCAGTGCCAACCCGCTCAGGACAGACTCCTACGAGCAGTACTTC
TRBJ2-4	TRBV18	many	.	CASSRGPMDLAKNIQYF	TGTGCCAGCTCACGGGGCCCAATGGATCTAGCCAAAAACATTCAGTACTTC
TRBJ2-5	TRBV25-1	.	.	CATDDPGTPQETQYF	TGTGCCACTGACGATCCCGGGACACCACAAGAGACCCAGTACTTC
TRBJ1-1	TRBV29-1	.	.	CSVGGADTEAFF	TGCAGCGTTGGGGGGGCAGACACCGAAGCTTTCTTT
TRBJ1-2	TRBV29-1	.	.	CSVERVDPGYTF	TGCAGCGTTGAAAGGGTCGACCCTGGCTACACCTTC
TRBJ2-3	TRBV6-6	.	.	CASSYRQGRTDTQYF	TGTGCCAGCAGTTACAGGCAGGGGCGTACAGATACGCAGTATTTT
TRBJ2-7	TRBV5-1	many	.	CASSLVAGNEQYF	TGCGCCAGCAGCTTGGTCGCAGGTAATGAGCAGTACTTC
TRBJ2-7	TRBV9	many	.	CASSVGAESYEQYF	TGTGCCAGCAGCGTCGGCGCCGAATCCTACGAGCAGTACTTC
TRBJ2-7	TRBV11-2	.	.	CASSLVFRAGEQYF	TGTGCCAGCAGCTTAGTATTTCGGGCAGGTGAGCAGTACTTC
TRBJ2-7	TRBV19	few	.	CASSQTVNYEQYF	TGTGCCAGTAGTCAGACAGTGAACTACGAGCAGTACTTC
TRBJ1-2	TRBV4-3	.	.	CASSQSQFYGYTF	TGCGCCAGCAGCCAATCTCAGTTTTATGGCTACACCTTC
TRBJ2-1	TRBV7-8	few	.	CASSLAHLTYNEQFF	TGTGCCAGCAGCTTAGCACACCTTACCTACAATGAGCAGTTCTTC
TRBJ2-7	TRBV4-2	few	.	CASSPIGGASYEQYF	TGTGCCAGCAGCCCGATAGGCGGAGCCTCCTACGAGCAGTACTTC
TRBJ2-1	TRBV7-9	.	.	CASSTRDGNPRPGYNEQFF	TGTGCCAGCAGCACCCGGGACGGGAACCCCCGGCCGGGATACAATGAGCAGTTCTTC
TRBJ1-2	TRBV7-8	.	.	CASSLGQHNYGYTF	TGTGCCAGCAGCTTAGGACAGCATAACTATGGCTACACCTTC
TRBJ2-7	TRBV3-1	.	TRBD2	CASSQTSGREGEQYF	TGTGCCAGCAGCCAAACTAGCGGGAGAGAAGGGGAGCAGTACTTC
TRBJ2-3	TRBV5-1	many	.	CASSSPGASGGDTQYF	TGCGCCAGCAGCTCCCCCGGGGCTTCTGGAGGAGATACGCAGTATTTT
TRBJ1-4	TRBV5-1	many	.	CASSFFRGTNEKLFF	TGCGCCAGCAGCTTCTTTCGGGGAACTAATGAAAAACTGTTTTTT
TRBJ1-1	TRBV10-2	few	.	CASSGLQLDAEAFF	TGCGCCAGCAGCGGCCTGCAGTTGGACGCTGAAGCTTTCTTT
TRBJ1-6	TRBV14	many	.	CASSQEGFSPLHF	TGTGCCAGCAGCCAAGAGGGGTTTTCACCCCTCCACTTT
TRBJ2-2	TRBV7-8	.	.	CASSLVRAGATGELFF	TGTGCCAGCAGCTTAGTTAGGGCAGGGGCCACCGGGGAGCTGTTTTTT
TRBJ1-6	TRBV2	few	.	CASSEEEGGSPLHF	TGTGCCAGCAGTGAAGAGGAGGGCGGATCACCCCTCCACTTT
TRBJ1-5	TRBV18	few	.	CASSPPQGSHSNQPQHF	TGTGCCAGCTCACCTCCCCAGGGGAGCCATAGCAATCAGCCCCAGCATTTT
TRBJ2-2	TRBV14	once	.	CASSPWGRTTGELFF	TGTGCCAGCAGCCCCTGGGGAAGAACTACCGGGGAGCTGTTTTTT
TRBJ1-1	TRBV30	.	.	CAWRAGVNTEAFF	TGTGCCTGGAGAGCAGGGGTGAACACTGAAGCTTTCTTT
TRBJ2-7	TRBV27	few	.	CASSPQGFTYEQYF	TGTGCCAGCAGTCCGCAGGGGTTTACCTACGAGCAGTACTTC
TRBJ1-6	TRBV5-8	few	.	CARESPSGSYNSPLHF	TGTGCCAGAGAAAGTCCCTCCGGCTCCTATAATTCACCCCTCCACTTT
TRBJ1-5	TRBV6-2/TRBV6-3	.	TRBD1	CASFPDRGLSNQPQHF	TGTGCCAGCTTTCCGGACAGGGGCCTTAGCAATCAGCCCCAGCATTTT
TRBJ2-1	TRBV4-2	few	TRBD2	CASSQTSVEGNEQFF	TGTGCCAGCAGCCAAACTAGCGTTGAAGGCAATGAGCAGTTCTTC
TRBJ2-7	TRBV29-1	few	.	CSVSVSYEQYF	TGCAGCGTATCAGTTTCCTACGAGCAGTACTTC
TRBJ1-3	TRBV7-9	.	.	CASQPTLTGNTIYF	TGTGCCAGCCAACCGACACTGACTGGAAACACCATATATTTT
TRBJ2-3	TRBV3-1	many	.	CASTAHERTQYF	TGTGCCAGCACCGCCCACGAGAGGACGCAGTATTTT
TRBJ1-2	TRBV4-3	many	.	CASSPIRGVEGYTF	TGCGCCAGCAGCCCCATACGGGGGGTGGAAGGCTACACCTTC
TRBJ2-7	TRBV7-2	.	.	CASSLAMYEQYF	TGTGCCAGCAGCTTAGCCATGTACGAGCAGTACTTC
TRBJ2-2	TRBV7-6	.	.	CASTLMVDSPGELFF	TGTGCCAGCACCTTAATGGTGGACTCCCCCGGGGAGCTGTTTTTT
TRBJ2-5	TRBV7-9	many	.	CASSANGWQAQETQYF	TGTGCCAGCAGCGCGAATGGATGGCAAGCACAAGAGACCCAGTACTTC
TRBJ1-2	TRBV12-3/TRBV12-4	.	.	CASNTDNYGYTF	TGTGCCAGCAATACTGACAACTATGGCTACACCTTC
TRBJ2-1	TRBV27	many	TRBD1	CASSWGQVPYNEQFF	TGTGCCAGCAGCTGGGGACAGGTCCCCTACAATGAGCAGTTCTTC
TRBJ2-2	TRBV12-3/TRBV12-4	medium-sized	TRBD2	CASSGLAGPGELFF	TGTGCCAGCAGCGGACTAGCGGGACCCGGGGAGCTGTTTTTT
TRBJ2-3	TRBV19	many	TRBD1	CASSTTGGTDTQYF	TGTGCCAGTAGTACGACAGGGGGCACAGATACGCAGTATTTT
TRBJ2-5	TRBV18	medium-sized	.	CASSRLTGQMQETQYF	TGTGCCAGCTCGCGATTGACAGGACAAATGCAAGAGACCCAGTACTTC
TRBJ1-5	TRBV12-3/TRBV12-4	many	.	CASSPRQHSNQPQHF	TGTGCCAGCAGCCCCCGGCAGCATAGCAATCAGCCCCAGCATTTT
TRBJ1-3	TRBV7-9	.	TRBD1	CASSQPGTGGNTIYF	TGTGCCAGCAGCCAACCGGGGACAGGGGGTAACACCATATATTTT
TRBJ2-2	TRBV11-3	.	.	CASSLRGGDTGELFF	TGTGCCAGCAGCTTGAGAGGGGGGGACACCGGGGAGCTGTTTTTT
TRBJ2-1	TRBV7-6	.	TRBD1	CASSTGQGAYNEQFF	TGTGCCAGCAGCACCGGACAGGGGGCTTACAATGAGCAGTTCTTC
TRBJ2-2	TRBV7-9	few	TRBD1	CASSGTGDTTGELFF	TGTGCCAGCAGCGGGACAGGGGACACCACCGGGGAGCTGTTTTTT
TRBJ1-1	TRBV9	few	.	CASSVHAGQENTEAFF	TGTGCCAGCAGCGTCCATGCAGGGCAGGAGAACACTGAAGCTTTCTTT
TRBJ2-2	TRBV6-2/TRBV6-3	.	.	CASSYPARARPGELFF	TGTGCCAGCAGTTACCCTGCCCGGGCTCGGCCCGGGGAGCTGTTTTTT
TRBJ2-5	TRBV9	many	TRBD2	CASSLSGGAPQETQYF	TGTGCCAGCAGCTTAAGCGGGGGGGCCCCCCAAGAGACCCAGTACTTC
TRBJ2-2	TRBV6-5	.	TRBD1	CASSTDRGRTGELFF	TGTGCCAGCAGTACGGACAGGGGTCGTACCGGGGAGCTGTTTTTT
TRBJ2-1	TRBV29-1	.	.	CSVERGYNEQFF	TGCAGCGTTGAGCGGGGCTACAATGAGCAGTTCTTC